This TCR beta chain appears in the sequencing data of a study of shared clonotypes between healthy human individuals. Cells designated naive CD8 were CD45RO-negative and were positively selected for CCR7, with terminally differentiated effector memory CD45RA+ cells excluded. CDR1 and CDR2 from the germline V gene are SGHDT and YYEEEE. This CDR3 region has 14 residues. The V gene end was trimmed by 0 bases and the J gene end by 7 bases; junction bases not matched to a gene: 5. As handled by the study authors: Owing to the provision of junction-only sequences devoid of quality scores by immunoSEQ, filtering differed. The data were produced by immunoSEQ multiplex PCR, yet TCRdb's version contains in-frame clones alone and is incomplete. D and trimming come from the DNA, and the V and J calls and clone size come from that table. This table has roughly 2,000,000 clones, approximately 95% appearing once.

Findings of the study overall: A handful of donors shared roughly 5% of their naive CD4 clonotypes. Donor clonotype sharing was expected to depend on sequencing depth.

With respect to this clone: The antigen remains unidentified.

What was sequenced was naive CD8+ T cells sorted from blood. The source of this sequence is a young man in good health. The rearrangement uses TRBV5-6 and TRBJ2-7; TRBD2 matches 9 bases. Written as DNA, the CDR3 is TGTGCCAGCAGCTTGGTCCAGCGGGGGGATGAGCAGTACTTC. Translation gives CASSLVQRGDEQYF.